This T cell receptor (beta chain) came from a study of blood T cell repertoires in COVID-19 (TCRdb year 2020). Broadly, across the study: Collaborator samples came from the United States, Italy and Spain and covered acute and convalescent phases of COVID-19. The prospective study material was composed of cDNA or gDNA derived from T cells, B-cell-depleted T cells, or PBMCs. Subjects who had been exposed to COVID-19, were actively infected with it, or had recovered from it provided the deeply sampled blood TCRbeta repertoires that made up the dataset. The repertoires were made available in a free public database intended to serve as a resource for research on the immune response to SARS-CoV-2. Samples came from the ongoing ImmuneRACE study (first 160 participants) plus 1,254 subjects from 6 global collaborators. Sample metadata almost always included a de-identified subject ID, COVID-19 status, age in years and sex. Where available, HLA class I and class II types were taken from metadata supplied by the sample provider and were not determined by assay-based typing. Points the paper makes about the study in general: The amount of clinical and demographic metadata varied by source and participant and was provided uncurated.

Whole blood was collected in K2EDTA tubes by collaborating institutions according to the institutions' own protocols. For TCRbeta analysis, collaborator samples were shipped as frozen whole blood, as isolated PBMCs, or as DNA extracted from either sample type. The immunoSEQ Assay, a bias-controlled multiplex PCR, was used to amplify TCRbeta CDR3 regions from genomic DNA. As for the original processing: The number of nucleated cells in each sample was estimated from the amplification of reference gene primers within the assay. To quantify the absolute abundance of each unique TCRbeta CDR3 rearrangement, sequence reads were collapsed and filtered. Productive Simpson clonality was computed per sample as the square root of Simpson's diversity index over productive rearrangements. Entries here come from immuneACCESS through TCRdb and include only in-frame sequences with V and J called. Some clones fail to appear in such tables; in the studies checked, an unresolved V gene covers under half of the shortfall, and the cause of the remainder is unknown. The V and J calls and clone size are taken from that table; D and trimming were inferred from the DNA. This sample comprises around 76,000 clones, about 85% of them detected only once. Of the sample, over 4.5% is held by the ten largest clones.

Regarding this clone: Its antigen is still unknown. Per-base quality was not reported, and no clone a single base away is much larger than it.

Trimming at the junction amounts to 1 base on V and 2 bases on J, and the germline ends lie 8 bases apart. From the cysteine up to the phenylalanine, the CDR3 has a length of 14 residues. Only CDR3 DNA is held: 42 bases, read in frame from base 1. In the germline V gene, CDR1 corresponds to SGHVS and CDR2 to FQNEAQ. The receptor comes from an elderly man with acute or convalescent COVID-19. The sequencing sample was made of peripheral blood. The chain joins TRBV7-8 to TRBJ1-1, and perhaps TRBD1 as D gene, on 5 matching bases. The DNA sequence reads TGTGCCAGCAGCTTAGGGCAGGGTAACACTGAAGCTTTCTTT. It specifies CASSLGQGNTEAFF.